This TCR beta chain appears in the sequencing data of a study of T cells in Graves' hyperthyroidism and ophthalmopathy. General study findings and limits: Most thyroid clonotypes expanded above 0.001 were also detected in blood. Model-based prediction identified ophthalmopathy a median around 6.5 months prior to its onset.

Diagnosis rested on symptoms, serum thyroxine and TRAb, thyroid ultrasound, and orbital computed tomography. As for this clonotype: What it recognizes is unknown.

Template material for amplifying TCR beta CDR3 regions consisted of RNA transcripts. The study used the HTBI primer set for a first-round RT-PCR of the TCR CDR3. Each CDR3 protein gets one entry after TCRdb re-called the multiplex PCR reads with MiXCR. This sample has tens of thousands of distinct CDR3 sequences; 40% to 55% occur once, and the top ten carry 6.2%. Sequenced sample: blood. The source is a woman aged 45-65 years with Graves' hyperthyroidism that later progressed to Graves' ophthalmopathy.

CDR3 in amino acids: CASSYSWTSGELFF. CDR3 bases: TGTGCCAGCAGTTACTCTTGGACTAGCGGGGAGCTGTTTTTT. This chain uses TRBV6-5 with TRBJ2-2; 7 bases align to TRBD2. The germline V gene has CDR1 MNHEY and CDR2 SVGAGI. The CDR3 is made up of 14 amino acids. The V gene end was trimmed by 0 bases and the J gene end by 7 bases; junction bases not matched to a gene: 2.